This T cell receptor (beta chain) was obtained from a study of T cell repertoires in cytomegalovirus infection. About the research overall: CMV infection and matching HLA type were both indicated by public TCR beta signatures.

This clonotype was observed many times. The antigen is undetermined. The V and J ends lost 6 bases and 3 bases respectively, with 8 bases between them. CDR1 is DFQATT and CDR2 is SNEGSKA in the germline V gene (reference sequence). This CDR3 has 11 amino acids. Study outcomes and limitations: The ex vivo response was dominated by HLA-C-restricted CMV-specific TCR beta clonotypes. Cumulated frequencies of public TCR beta families served to identify carriers of CMV plus the relevant HLA.

TCRdb re-called the reads with MiXCR, one entry per CDR3 protein. The sample records roughly 180,000 distinct CDR3 sequences, 25% to 30% being singletons. This chain links TRBV20-1 with TRBJ2-5; no clear D gene. The material sequenced was PBMCs. This TCR was recovered from a human donor in good health (CMV status not recorded). Some clones in this sample may be carry-over from other donors' samples. CDR3: CSARPEETQYF. CDR3 nucleotides: TGCAGTGCCCGACCAGAAGAGACCCAGTACTTC.